This section outlines one T cell receptor (beta chain) sequence together with its context. This clonotype showed up many times. The antigen it binds to is not known. No quality values exist for individual bases; no much larger clone is one base distant. Ophthalmopathy patients had moderately to severely active disease, with a Clinical Activity Score of 3 or more, a NOSPECS grade of 4 or more, and a disease duration of less than 3 months. The study excluded patients with uncontrolled infections, other autoimmune diseases, pregnancy or lactation. Diagnoses relied on clinical symptoms, serum thyroxine and TRAb, thyroid ultrasound and orbital computed tomography. Ficoll-Paque density gradient centrifugation was used to isolate PBMCs from about 10 ml of fresh peripheral blood. Trizol reagent was used to extract total RNA, and RNA quality was then checked on an Agilent 2100 Bioanalyzer. At the junction V is shortened by 1 base and J by 3 bases, with 18 bases in between. CDR1 SGHTA and CDR2 FQGNSA were looked up in the germline V gene. The CDR3, cysteine through phenylalanine, is 17 amino acids long. Kept here is only the CDR3 DNA, which spans 51 bases and is read in frame from base 1.

Amplification of TCR beta CDR3 regions was carried out from RNA transcripts. The first round of RT-PCR for the TCR CDR3 was performed with the HTBI primer set and the Qiagen OneStep RT-PCR kit. A second multiplex PCR round built the libraries, followed by size selection and purification. Paired-end sequencing of the libraries was performed with 100 bp reads on an Illumina HiSeq2000. The authors' pipeline ran thus. SOAPnuke was used to process the raw data, throwing out any read that contained adapters or uncalled bases, had a mean Phred below 15, or lacked an exact constant-primer or identifier match. COPE v1.2.5 was used to merge high-quality paired reads, and clonotypes were defined as unique nucleotide sequences. Clonotypes were aligned to IMGT TRBV, TRBD and TRBJ reference segments using MiTCR v1.1. Only V-J combinations with frequency above 0.0001, covering 99% to 99.2% of repertoires, were analysed. A TCS score was defined as the ratio between F50 (clonal expansion) and ExV (chaos), using BLOSUM62-based TCRdist between CDR3 peptides within each V-J. Welch's t-statistics and random forest reduced 500 to 550 V-J features to roughly 13, which were used in a naive Bayes classifier (R e1071). Through fastp at Q25 and MiXCR, TCRdb rebuilt clones from the public reads, retaining in-frame beta chains. Here each entry gathers all rows of one CDR3 protein and keeps the most common genes and DNA. These V and J calls rely on TCRdb rather than the paper's analysis. The sample table lists 400,000 to 600,000 distinct CDR3 sequences, about 16% of them with a count of one. 29% of the sample lies in the top ten.

This sample stems from a study of T cells in Graves' hyperthyroidism and ophthalmopathy (dated by TCRdb to the late 2010s). In the study overall: Peripheral blood samples were taken at initial diagnosis, before any treatment was given. Prospective prediction of ophthalmopathy was tested in an independent validation cohort of approximately 19 hyperthyroidism patients and roughly 16 patients who later progressed to ophthalmopathy. After sampling, hyperthyroidism patients received methimazole starting at 30 mg daily, and ophthalmopathy patients received high-dose intravenous methylprednisolone. Thyroid tissue and blood T-cell repertoires from six or seven Graves' hyperthyroidism patients were also compared in the study. TCR Vbeta CDR3 sequencing of 120 to 150 peripheral blood samples (fewer than 45 ophthalmopathy, around 80 hyperthyroidism and approximately 17 progressor patients) is reported in the paper. To identify distinguishing TCR V-J signatures, a discovery cohort of around 98 patients was used, comprising under 45 with Graves' ophthalmopathy and some 57 with stable Graves' hyperthyroidism. For training and testing, the 95 to 100 patients in the discovery cohort were randomly divided in a 7:3 ratio.

What the work shows at the level of the full study, not this receptor alone: Sample size was not statistically predetermined, and blinding of investigators to group allocation was not performed. Blood samples also contained most of the expanded thyroid clonotypes (frequency above 0.001), which suggests that blood repertoires may reflect thyroid immune responses. During validation, the model predicted progression to ophthalmopathy a median of approximately six months ahead of onset, with just under 71% sensitivity and about 75% specificity. In cross-validation, a model built on a 13 V-J signature told ophthalmopathy apart from stable hyperthyroidism with just under 90% sensitivity and roughly 83% specificity, and in testing the same model reached 80%/75%.

The receptor was derived from a woman aged 25-40 years with Graves' ophthalmopathy. This chain is built from TRBV7-2 and TRBJ1-2, with no confident D gene call. Sequencing was carried out using blood. The DNA reads TGTGCCAGCAGCTTAGAGGGCTCGTGGACCGCGCACTATGGCTACACCTTC. Translated, it reads CASSLEGSWTAHYGYTF.